The clone carrying this T cell receptor (beta chain) was seen a few times. Its antigen is unidentified. Unique molecular identifiers were used to barcode this TCRbeta library. One entry per CDR3 protein results from TCRdb running MiXCR on the PCR reads. The top ten hold 4% to 6% of the sample, which has approximately 270,000 distinct CDR3 sequences, 24% seen once. This CDR3 region has 14 residues. Germline V CDR1 and CDR2: SQVTM, ANQGSEA. Deletions cut 3 bases from V and 1 base from J, with 12 bases between. This sample is part of a study of T-cell reconstitution after alpha-beta-depleted transplantation in children. The study, taken as a whole, reports: Elevated TCRbeta diversity at day 60 was traced, in some patients, to surviving recipient T cells and thymic progenitors. After transplant, at about two months, alpha-beta T cells were reportedly derived from several hundred expanded graft clones.

Sequencing used PBMCs, mostly from graft donor cells, obtained 360 days after TCRalphabeta/CD19-depleted stem cell transplant. The TCR sequence derives from a female patient aged 2-15 years who had a stem cell transplant for congenital amegakaryocytic thrombocytopenia, so the T cells may come from the graft donor. J is TRBJ1-1 and V is TRBV29-1; TRBD1 is a possible D gene (5 bases). CDR3 bases: TGCAGCGTTGAGGAAAATGGGGCGAACACTGAAGCTTTCTTT. It is translated as CSVEENGANTEAFF.